What follows are 28 T cell receptor beta chains derived from one specimen sequenced in a study of cytomegalovirus exposure and HLA in healthy donors. Both 60 Vbeta primers and 13 Jbeta primers went into the PCR. Measured with immunoSEQ multiplex PCR; TCRdb has only the in-frame clones, and not every one. The table has around 190,000 clones, around 82% seen once. Specimen: PBMCs. These receptors all stem from a young woman in good health and CMV-seropositive.

The chain uses TRBV7-2 and TRBJ2-1; possible D gene TRBD2, 6 bases. The V gene's germline CDR1 is SGHTA and CDR2 FQGNSA. V lost 2 bases and J lost 4, with 21 bases in between. This CDR3 has 18 amino acids. CDR3 bases: TGTGCCAGCAGCTTACGGTATCCAGGAGGGTCCGTGTACAATGAGCAGTTCTTC. This codes for CASSLRYPGGSVYNEQFF. The complete variable domain, with remaining parts taken from reference TRBV7-2 and TRBJ2-1, reads GAGVSQSPSNKVTEKGKDVELRCDPISGHTALYWYRQSLGQGLEFLIYFQGNSAPDKSGLPSDRFSAERTGGSVSTLTIQRTQQEDSAVYLCASSLRYPGGSVYNEQFFGPGTRLTVL.

The CDR3 protein is CASRSPGEKGYTF. For the CDR3, the DNA is TGTGCCAGCAGGAGCCCGGGAGAGAAGGGCTACACCTTC. The chain has TRBV6-5 and TRBJ1-2; D unresolved. The CDR3 has 13 residues. CDR1 and CDR2 from the germline V gene are MNHEY and SVGAGI. Trimming removed 6 bases at V and 8 bases at J, with 16 bases between.

This chain uses TRBV28 with TRBJ1-1, with D perhaps TRBD1 (6 bases). Per germline, CDR1 MDHEN and CDR2 SYDVKM. The CDR3 consists of 15 residues. V was trimmed by 8 bases and J by 2 bases, leaving 18 bases between them. The CDR3 reads CASAPGATPNTEAFF. CDR3 coding DNA: TGTGCCAGCGCCCCAGGGGCCACGCCCAACACTGAAGCTTTCTTT.

The chain is built from TRBV5-6 and TRBJ2-4; 9 bases are a match to TRBD2. The ends lost 1 base at V and 5 bases at J; junction bases unmatched: 1. The germline V gene has CDR1 SGHDT and CDR2 YYEEEE. The CDR3 length is 14 residues. CDR3 region: CASSLRLAENIQYF. CDR3 nucleotides: TGTGCCAGCAGCTTGCGACTAGCGGAAAACATTCAGTACTTC.

J is TRBJ1-5 and V is TRBV5-1; 8 positions agree with TRBD1. This CDR3 region has 13 residues. Germline trimming cut 4 bases from V and 6 bases from J; bases unmatched to any gene: 3. The germline V gene encodes CDR1 SGHRS and CDR2 YFSETQ. This CDR3 is CASSPDRGQPQHF. The CDR3 DNA is TGCGCCAGCAGCCCTGACAGGGGTCAGCCCCAGCATTTT.

This chain links TRBV19 with TRBJ2-5; TRBD1 matches 7 bases. The V and J ends lost 3 bases and 3 bases, in that order; junction bases with no gene match: 1. This CDR3 has 13 amino acids. Germline V gene data show CDR1 as LNHDA and CDR2 as SQIVND (reference sequence). CDR3 protein: CASSMDRKETQYF. The CDR3 bases are TGTGCCAGTAGTATGGACAGGAAAGAGACCCAGTACTTC.

V usage is TRBV27 and J usage is TRBJ2-3; 9 nucleotides match TRBD2. The CDR3 totals 15 residues. The V gene end was trimmed by 6 bases and the J gene end by 6 bases; junction bases not matched to a gene: 10. Germline CDR1 and CDR2: MNHEY and SMNVEV (reference sequence). In DNA, the CDR3 is TGTGCCAGCAGCCACCAGGGACTAGCTGAGGATACGCAGTATTTT. This encodes CASSHQGLAEDTQYF.

This chain joins TRBV28 and TRBJ1-2, with unresolved D. Trimming shortened V by 3 bases and J by 5 bases, and 7 bases separated the two germline ends. The CDR3 extends over 12 amino acids. Germline CDR1 and CDR2: MDHEN and SYDVKM. CDR3 nucleotides: TGTGCCAGCAGTTTGTGGCATTATGGCTACACCTTC. As protein: CASSLWHYGYTF.

J is TRBJ2-1 and V is TRBV7-2; D may be TRBD1 (6 bases). From germline, CDR1 is SGHTA and CDR2 FQGNSA. CDR3 size: 17 residues. The V gene lost 2 bases and the J gene lost 5 bases, with 19 bases spanning the gap. The CDR3 DNA is TGTGCCAGCAGCTTACCCCTAACAGGGACACCAAACAATGAGCAGTTCTTC. It specifies CASSLPLTGTPNNEQFF.

The chain has TRBV2 and TRBJ2-1; D unresolved. Germline assignment: CDR1 SNHLY and CDR2 FYNNEI. This CDR3 comprises 15 residues. Trimming pared 2 bases from V and 0 bases from J, leaving 8 bases between. CDR3 DNA sequence: TGTGCCAGCAGTGAACACAGTAGCTCCTACAATGAGCAGTTCTTC. Translated, it gives CASSEHSSSYNEQFF.

DNA for the CDR3: TGTGCCAGCAGTTACTTTCAGGGGTCGTACGAGCAGTACTTC. It is translated as CASSYFQGSYEQYF. The rearrangement joins TRBV6-5 to TRBJ2-7; tentatively, D is TRBD1 (6 bases). Trimming removed 1 base from V and 4 bases from J, with 11 bases in between. This CDR3 is 14 amino acids long. From germline, CDR1 is MNHEY and CDR2 SVGAGI.

The chain employs TRBV19 and TRBJ1-5; D is possibly TRBD1 (5 bases). Germline values: CDR1 LNHDA, CDR2 SQIVND (reference sequence). The length of the CDR3 is 14 residues. The V and J ends lost 3 bases and 6 bases respectively, with 12 bases between them. The CDR3 loop reads CASSIKTVFQPQHF. The CDR3 DNA follows: TGTGCCAGTAGTATTAAGACAGTCTTTCAGCCCCAGCATTTT.

The chain couples TRBV11-2 to TRBJ1-4, with TRBD1 identical over 9 bases. The CDR3 covers 15 residues. CDR1 is SGHAT and CDR2 is FQNNGV in the germline V gene. V was clipped by 3 bases and J by 5 bases; unmatched bases: 4. Here the CDR3 DNA reads TGTGCCAGCAGCTTGGACGGGACAGGGAATGAAAAACTGTTTTTT. It yields the protein CASSLDGTGNEKLFF.

In this sample, this clone turned up once. CDR3 DNA: TGCGCCAGCACCCAGGGGAACTATTGCAATCAGCCCCAGCATTTT. Its protein is CASTQGNYCNQPQHF. This rearrangement joins TRBV23-1 to TRBJ1-5; D perhaps matches TRBD1 (6 bases). TRBV23-1 is sorted into the ORF group, with uncertain function. V lost 7 bases to trimming and J lost 2 bases, with 15 bases between them. CDR3 length: 15 amino acids.

Written as DNA, the CDR3 is TGTGCCTGGAGCAAGGGACTAGGGGGGAACACTGAAGCTTTCTTT. Translated: CAWSKGLGGNTEAFF. This sequence joins TRBV30 and TRBJ1-1; possible D gene TRBD1, 6 bases. This CDR3 has 15 amino acids. Germline V gene data show CDR1 as GTSNPN and CDR2 as SVGIG (reference sequence). V was shortened by 3 bases and J by 1 base, with 15 bases between the two germline ends.

As concerns this clone: One end of the junction varies from germline; a read error may be responsible. The V gene is TRBV18, the J gene TRBJ1-1; possible D gene TRBD1, 5 bases. CDR3 length equals 12 residues. Per the germline V gene, CDR1 is KGHSH and CDR2 is LQKENI. This CDR3 reads CASSPRGAEAFF. In DNA, the CDR3 is TGTGCCAGTTCACCACGGGGCGCTGAAGCTTTCTTT.

V is TRBV13 and J is TRBJ2-1; D unclear. The CDR3 is 14 amino acids. Germline V CDR1 and CDR2: PRHDT, FYEKMQ (reference sequence). V was clipped by 1 base and J by 7 bases, with 11 bases between them. CDR3 in amino acids: CASSLDRTKNEQFF. The DNA of the CDR3 is TGTGCCAGCAGCTTAGACAGAACCAAGAATGAGCAGTTCTTC.

This clone came up once. The rearrangement joins TRBV11-2 to TRBJ2-7; D possibly corresponds to TRBD1 (5 bases). The germline gives CDR1 SGHAT, CDR2 FQNNGV. This CDR3 is built from 13 residues. Trimming took 1 base from V and 4 from J, leaving 8 bases between them. CDR3 region: CASSLGQLYEQYF. The CDR3 DNA reads TGTGCCAGCAGCTTAGGACAGCTATACGAGCAGTACTTC.

V usage is TRBV5-1 and J usage is TRBJ1-2; 7 positions agree with TRBD1. The germline V gene encodes CDR1 SGHRS and CDR2 YFSETQ. After removal of 3 bases from V and 8 bases from J, the junction contained 10 bases not matched to a gene. There are 14 residues in the CDR3. The CDR3, as DNA: TGCGCCAGCAGCTCTGGGACAGCCCTCGGGGGCTACACCTTC. It encodes CASSSGTALGGYTF.

In its sample, this clone was seen a few times. The rearrangement joins TRBV28 to TRBJ2-7; D is possibly TRBD2 (5 bases). Trimming cost V 6 bases and J 3 bases, with 15 bases left between them. The CDR3 loop spans 14 amino acids. Germline CDR1 is MDHEN and CDR2 is SYDVKM. CDR3 sequence reads: CASSPRGPIYEQYF. The DNA of the CDR3 is TGTGCCAGCAGCCCTCGGGGTCCCATCTACGAGCAGTACTTC.

This chain joins TRBV5-6 and TRBJ2-7, with D possibly matching TRBD1 (6 bases). Deletions cut 2 bases from V and 0 bases from J, with 12 bases between. CDR1 is SGHDT, CDR2 YYEEEE, per germline. CDR3 size: 15 residues. CDR3: CASSLGQGSSYEQYF. CDR3 nucleotide sequence: TGTGCCAGCAGCTTAGGGCAGGGGAGCTCCTACGAGCAGTACTTC.

This clone was observed a handful of times. The chain uses TRBV30 and TRBJ1-6; TRBD1 matches 7 bases. Germline-derived CDR1 and CDR2 are GTSNPN and SVGIG (reference sequence). The ends lost 5 bases at V and 4 bases at J; junction bases unmatched: 5. CDR3 length: 14 residues. The CDR3 spells CAWDRDSYNSPLHF. For the CDR3, the DNA is TGTGCCTGGGATAGGGACAGTTATAATTCACCCCTCCACTTT.

The gene calls are TRBV18 and TRBJ2-7; 7 bases match TRBD2. Looked up from germline, CDR1 is KGHSH and CDR2 is LQKENI. Trimming took 3 bases from V and 1 from J; bases not matched to a gene: 6. The CDR3 contains 15 residues. The CDR3 nucleotides read TGTGCCAGCTCACCTGGCGGGGGATCGTCCTACGAGCAGTACTTC. Translated, it gives CASSPGGGSSYEQYF.

The rearrangement joins TRBV4-1 to TRBJ2-7, with D perhaps TRBD2 (6 bases). V dropped 2 bases and J dropped 4 bases, with 18 bases sitting between them. The CDR3 consists of 16 residues. Germline-derived CDR1 and CDR2 are MGHRA and YSYEKL. CDR3 sequence (DNA): TGCGCCAGCAGCCAATCAGGTTTCGGAGGGAGGTACGAGCAGTACTTC. Translating it yields CASSQSGFGGRYEQYF.

This chain uses TRBV2 with TRBJ1-1; 7 nucleotides match TRBD1. Germline V gene sequence: CDR1 SNHLY, CDR2 FYNNEI. This CDR3 spans 13 amino acids. J gave up 11 bases and V 4 bases, and 10 bases lay outside the gene matches. In nucleotides, the CDR3 is TGTGCCAGCAGTGGTAACGACAGGGTTGAGGCTTTCTTT. Translating gives CASSGNDRVEAFF.

J is TRBJ2-2 and V is TRBV11-2, with TRBD1 matching 9 bases. J gave up 4 bases and V 3 bases, and 12 bases lay outside the gene matches. The CDR3 covers 18 residues. Looked up from germline, CDR1 is SGHAT and CDR2 is FQNNGV. Written as DNA, the CDR3 is TGTGCCAGCAGCTTGAACAGGGGGCACCTCTTTGGCACCGGGGAGCTGTTTTTT. Translating it yields CASSLNRGHLFGTGELFF.

The chain couples TRBV6-1 to TRBJ1-5; the D gene is possibly TRBD1 (6 bases). Germline V lookup: CDR1 MNHNS, CDR2 SASEGT. The CDR3 extends over 13 amino acids. Trimming left V 10 bases short and J 6 bases short, with 16 bases between. CDR3 protein: CATRETGFQPQHF. The DNA for the CDR3 is TGTGCCACCCGAGAAACAGGGTTTCAGCCCCAGCATTTT.

The chain joins TRBV5-1 to TRBJ2-2; TRBD2 aligns across 15 bases. CDR1 SGHRS and CDR2 YFSETQ come from the germline V gene. Trimming cost V 7 bases and J 6 bases; bases outside gene matches: 10. This CDR3 contains 17 residues. CDR3 in amino acids: CASGAGTSGRKPGELFF. CDR3 nucleotide sequence: TGCGCCAGCGGAGCCGGGACTAGCGGGAGGAAACCCGGGGAGCTGTTTTTT.